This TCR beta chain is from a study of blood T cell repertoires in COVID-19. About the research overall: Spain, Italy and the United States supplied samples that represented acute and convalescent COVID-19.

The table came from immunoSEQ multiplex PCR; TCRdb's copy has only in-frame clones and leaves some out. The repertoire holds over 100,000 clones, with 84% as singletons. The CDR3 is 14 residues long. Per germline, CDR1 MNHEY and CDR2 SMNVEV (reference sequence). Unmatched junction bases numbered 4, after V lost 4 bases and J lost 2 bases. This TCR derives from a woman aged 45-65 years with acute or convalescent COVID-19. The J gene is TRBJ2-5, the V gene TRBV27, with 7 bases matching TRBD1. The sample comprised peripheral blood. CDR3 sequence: CASSYRGQQETQYF. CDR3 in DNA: TGTGCCAGCAGTTACAGGGGACAGCAAGAGACCCAGTACTTC.